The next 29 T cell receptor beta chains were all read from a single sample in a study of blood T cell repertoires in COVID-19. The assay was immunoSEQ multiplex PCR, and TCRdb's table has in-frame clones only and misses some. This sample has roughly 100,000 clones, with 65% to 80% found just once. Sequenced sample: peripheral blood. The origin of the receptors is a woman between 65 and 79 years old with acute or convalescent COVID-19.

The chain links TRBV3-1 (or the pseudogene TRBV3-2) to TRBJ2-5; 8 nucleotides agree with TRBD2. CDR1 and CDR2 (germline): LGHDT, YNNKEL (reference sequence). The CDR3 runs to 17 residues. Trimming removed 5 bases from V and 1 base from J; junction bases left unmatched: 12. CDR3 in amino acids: CASSDIPGTSVQETQYF. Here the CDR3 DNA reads TGTGCCAGCAGCGACATTCCCGGGACTAGTGTCCAAGAGACCCAGTACTTC.

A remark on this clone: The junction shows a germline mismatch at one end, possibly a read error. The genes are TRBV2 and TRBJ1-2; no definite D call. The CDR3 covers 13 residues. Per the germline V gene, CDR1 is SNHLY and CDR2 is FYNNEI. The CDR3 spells CASGETAADGYTF. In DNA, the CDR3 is TGTGCCAGCGGTGAGACTGCGGCTGATGGCTACACCTTC.

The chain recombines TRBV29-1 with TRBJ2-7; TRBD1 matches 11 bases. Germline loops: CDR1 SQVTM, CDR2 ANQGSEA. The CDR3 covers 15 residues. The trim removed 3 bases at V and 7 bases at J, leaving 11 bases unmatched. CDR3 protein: CSVDTRDRGKGEQYF. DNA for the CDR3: TGCAGCGTTGACACGAGGGACAGGGGGAAAGGGGAGCAGTACTTC.

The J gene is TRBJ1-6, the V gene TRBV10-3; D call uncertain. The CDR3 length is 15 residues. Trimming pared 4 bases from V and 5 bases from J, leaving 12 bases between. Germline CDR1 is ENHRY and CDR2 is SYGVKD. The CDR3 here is CAISVNAGDNSPLHF. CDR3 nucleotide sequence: TGTGCCATCAGTGTGAATGCGGGAGATAATTCACCCCTCCACTTT.

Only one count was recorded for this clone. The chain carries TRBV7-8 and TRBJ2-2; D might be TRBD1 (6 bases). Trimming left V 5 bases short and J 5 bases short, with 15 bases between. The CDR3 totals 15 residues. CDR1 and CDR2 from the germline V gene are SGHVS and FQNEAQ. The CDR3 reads CASSPANRATGELFF. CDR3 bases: TGTGCCAGCAGCCCGGCGAACAGGGCAACCGGGGAGCTGTTTTTT.

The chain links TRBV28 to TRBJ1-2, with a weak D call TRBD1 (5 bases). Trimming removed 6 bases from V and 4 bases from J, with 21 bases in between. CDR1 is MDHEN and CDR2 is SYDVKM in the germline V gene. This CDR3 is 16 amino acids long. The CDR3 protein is CASSPELGVLFYGYTF. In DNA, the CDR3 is TGTGCCAGCAGCCCAGAGTTAGGGGTTCTATTCTATGGCTACACCTTC.

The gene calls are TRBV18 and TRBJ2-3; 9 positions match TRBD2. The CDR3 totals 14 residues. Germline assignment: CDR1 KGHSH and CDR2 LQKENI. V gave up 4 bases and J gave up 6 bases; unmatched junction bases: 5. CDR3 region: CASSLLAGTDTQYF. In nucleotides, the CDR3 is TGTGCCAGCTCACTTCTAGCGGGGACTGATACGCAGTATTTT.

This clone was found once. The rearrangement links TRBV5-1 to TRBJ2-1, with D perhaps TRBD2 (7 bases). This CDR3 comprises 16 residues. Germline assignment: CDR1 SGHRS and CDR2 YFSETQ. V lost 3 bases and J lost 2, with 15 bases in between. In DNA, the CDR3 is TGCGCCAGCAGCTATGGCGGGGGCCCACCCTACAATGAGCAGTTCTTC. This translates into CASSYGGGPPYNEQFF.

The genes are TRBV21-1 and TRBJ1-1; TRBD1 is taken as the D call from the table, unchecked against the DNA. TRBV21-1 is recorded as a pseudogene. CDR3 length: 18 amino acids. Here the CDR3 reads CASSKAPGRGLMNTEAFF. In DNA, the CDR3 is TGTGCCAGCAGCAAAGCCCCGGGAAGGGGGCTAATGAACACTGAAGCTTTCTTT.

The CDR3 DNA reads as TGTGCCAGCAGCCCCGAAAGAGGAGAGCAGTTCTTC. The encoded protein is CASSPERGEQFF. This chain links TRBV6-1 with TRBJ2-1; D gene ambiguous. Germline values: CDR1 MNHNS, CDR2 SASEGT. This CDR3 is 12 amino acids long. Trimming removed 6 bases from V and 10 bases from J, with 13 bases in between.

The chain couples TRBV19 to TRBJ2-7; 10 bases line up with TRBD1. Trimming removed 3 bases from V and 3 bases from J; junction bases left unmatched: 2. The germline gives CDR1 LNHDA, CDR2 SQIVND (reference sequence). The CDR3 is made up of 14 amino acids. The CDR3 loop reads CASSMTGGFYEQYF. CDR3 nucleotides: TGTGCCAGTAGTATGACAGGGGGCTTCTACGAGCAGTACTTC.

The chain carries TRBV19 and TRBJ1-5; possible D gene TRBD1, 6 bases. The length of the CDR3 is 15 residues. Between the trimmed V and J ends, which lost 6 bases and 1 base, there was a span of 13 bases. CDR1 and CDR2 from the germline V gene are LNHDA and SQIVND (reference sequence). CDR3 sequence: CASSRPGGSNQPQHF. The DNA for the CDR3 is TGTGCCAGTAGCCGCCCGGGGGGCAGCAATCAGCCCCAGCATTTT.

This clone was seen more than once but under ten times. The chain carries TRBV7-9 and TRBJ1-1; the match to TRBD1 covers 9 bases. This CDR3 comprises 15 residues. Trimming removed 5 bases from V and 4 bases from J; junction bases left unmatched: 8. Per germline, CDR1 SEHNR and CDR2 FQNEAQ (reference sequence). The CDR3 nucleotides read TGTGCCAGCAGCCCTTACGGGACAGGGTTCACTGAAGCTTTCTTT. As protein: CASSPYGTGFTEAFF.

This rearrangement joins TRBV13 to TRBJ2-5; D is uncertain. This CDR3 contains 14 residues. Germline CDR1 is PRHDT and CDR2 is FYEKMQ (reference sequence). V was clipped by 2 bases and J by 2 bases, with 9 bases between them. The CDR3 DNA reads TGTGCCAGCAGCTTATATCGCCTACAAGAGACCCAGTACTTC. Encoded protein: CASSLYRLQETQYF.

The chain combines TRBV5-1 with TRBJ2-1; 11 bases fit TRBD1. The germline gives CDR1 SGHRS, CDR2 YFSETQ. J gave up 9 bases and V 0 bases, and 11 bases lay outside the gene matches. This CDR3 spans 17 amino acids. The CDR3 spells CASSLEVTDRGPPEQFF. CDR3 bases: TGCGCCAGCAGCTTGGAAGTAACGGACAGGGGGCCGCCTGAGCAGTTCTTC.

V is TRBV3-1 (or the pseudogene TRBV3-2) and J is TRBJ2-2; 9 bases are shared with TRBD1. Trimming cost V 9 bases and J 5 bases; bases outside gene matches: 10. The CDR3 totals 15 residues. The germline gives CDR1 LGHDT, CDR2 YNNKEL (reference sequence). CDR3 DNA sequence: TGTGCCAGTAATGGCGGGACAGGGTATACCGGGGAGCTGTTTTTT. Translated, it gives CASNGGTGYTGELFF.

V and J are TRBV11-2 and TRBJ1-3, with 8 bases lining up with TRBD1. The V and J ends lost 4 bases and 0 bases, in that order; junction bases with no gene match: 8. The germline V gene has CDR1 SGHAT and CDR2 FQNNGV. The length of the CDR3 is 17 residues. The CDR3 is CASSSYTGGGSGNTIYF. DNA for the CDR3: TGTGCCAGCAGCTCTTACACAGGGGGTGGCTCTGGAAACACCATATATTTT. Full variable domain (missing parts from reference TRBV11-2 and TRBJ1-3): EAGVAQSPRYKIIEKRQSVAFWCNPISGHATLYWYQQILGQGPKLLIQFQNNGVVDDSQLPKDRFSAERLKGVDSTLKIQPAKLEDSAVYLCASSSYTGGGSGNTIYFGEGSWLTVV.

The CDR3 spells CASSLGPGAGGDEQFF. The CDR3 nucleotides read TGTGCCAGCAGCTTGGGGCCCGGGGCGGGGGGGGATGAGCAGTTCTTC. V is TRBV7-9 and J is TRBJ2-1; 9 bases line up with TRBD2. CDR1 is SEHNR and CDR2 is FQNEAQ in the germline V gene (reference sequence). Trimming at V came to 3 bases and at J to 8 bases, leaving 11 bases not matched to a gene. CDR3 length equals 16 residues.

CDR3: CASSTGTSGRPSTDTQYF. The DNA of the CDR3 is TGTGCCAGCAGCACCGGGACTAGCGGACGTCCTAGCACAGATACGCAGTATTTT. The chain couples TRBV13 to TRBJ2-3; 11 nucleotides line up with TRBD2. CDR1 and CDR2 from the germline V gene are PRHDT and FYEKMQ (reference sequence). The CDR3 length is 18 residues. The junction had 10 bases not matched to a gene; V was cut back by 5 bases and J by 0 bases. Full variable domain (rest looked up from reference TRBV13 and TRBJ2-3): AAGVIQSPRHLIKEKRETATLKCYPIPRHDTVYWYQQGPGQDPQFLISFYEKMQSDKGSIPDRFSAQQFSDYHSELNMSSLELGDSALYFCASSTGTSGRPSTDTQYFGPGTRLTVL.

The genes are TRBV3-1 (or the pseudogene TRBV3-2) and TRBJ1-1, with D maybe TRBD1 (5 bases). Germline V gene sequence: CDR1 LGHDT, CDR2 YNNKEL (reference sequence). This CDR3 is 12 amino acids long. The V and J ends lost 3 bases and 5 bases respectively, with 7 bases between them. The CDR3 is CASSHGGTEAFF. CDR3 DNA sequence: TGTGCCAGCAGCCACGGGGGGACTGAAGCTTTCTTT.

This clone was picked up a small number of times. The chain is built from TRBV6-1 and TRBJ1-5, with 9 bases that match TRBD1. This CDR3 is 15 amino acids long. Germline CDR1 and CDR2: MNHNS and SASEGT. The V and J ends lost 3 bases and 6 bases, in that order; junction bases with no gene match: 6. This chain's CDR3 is CASSEYGTGTQPQHF. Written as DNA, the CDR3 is TGTGCCAGCAGTGAGTACGGGACAGGGACTCAGCCCCAGCATTTT.

DNA for the CDR3: TGCGCCAGCAGCTTGGACGCTCGGGGGGCGAACGAAAAACTGTTTTTT. Encoded protein: CASSLDARGANEKLFF. The chain couples TRBV5-1 to TRBJ1-4; tentative D call: TRBD1 (6 bases). The CDR3 loop spans 16 amino acids. CDR1 SGHRS and CDR2 YFSETQ come from the germline V gene. The V end lost 0 bases, the J end lost 8 bases, and 17 bases lay between the germline ends.

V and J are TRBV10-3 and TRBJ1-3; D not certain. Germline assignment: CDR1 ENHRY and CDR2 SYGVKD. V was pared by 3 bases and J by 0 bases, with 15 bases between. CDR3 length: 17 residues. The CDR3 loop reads CAISEVGGPASGNTIYF. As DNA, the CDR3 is TGTGCCATCAGTGAAGTGGGAGGACCGGCCTCTGGAAACACCATATATTTT.

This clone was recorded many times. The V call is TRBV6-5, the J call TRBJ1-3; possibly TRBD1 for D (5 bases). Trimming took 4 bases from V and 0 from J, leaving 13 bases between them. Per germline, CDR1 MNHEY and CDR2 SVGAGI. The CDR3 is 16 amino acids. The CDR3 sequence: CASSSVQAHSGNTIYF. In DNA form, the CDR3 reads TGTGCCAGCAGTTCAGTACAGGCGCACTCTGGAAACACCATATATTTT.

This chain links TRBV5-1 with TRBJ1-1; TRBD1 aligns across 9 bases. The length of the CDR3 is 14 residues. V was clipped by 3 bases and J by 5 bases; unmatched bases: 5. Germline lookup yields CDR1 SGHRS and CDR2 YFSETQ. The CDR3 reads CASSYGQGWTEAFF. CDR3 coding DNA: TGCGCCAGCAGCTACGGACAGGGGTGGACTGAAGCTTTCTTT.

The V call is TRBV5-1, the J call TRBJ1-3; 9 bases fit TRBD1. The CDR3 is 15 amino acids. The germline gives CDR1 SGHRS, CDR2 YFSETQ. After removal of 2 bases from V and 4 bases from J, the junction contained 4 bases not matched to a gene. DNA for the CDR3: TGCGCCAGCAGCTTCGGGGACAGGGCGGGAAACACCATATATTTT. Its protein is CASSFGDRAGNTIYF.

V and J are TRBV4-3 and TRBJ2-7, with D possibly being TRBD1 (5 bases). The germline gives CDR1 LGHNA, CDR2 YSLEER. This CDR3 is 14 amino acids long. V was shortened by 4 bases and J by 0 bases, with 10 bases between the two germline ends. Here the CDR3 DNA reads TGCGCCAGCAGCCCGTCAGACAGCTCCTACGAGCAGTACTTC. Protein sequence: CASSPSDSSYEQYF.

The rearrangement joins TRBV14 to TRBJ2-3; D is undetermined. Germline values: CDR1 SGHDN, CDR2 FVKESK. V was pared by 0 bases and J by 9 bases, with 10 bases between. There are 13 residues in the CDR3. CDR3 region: CASSQDPSGTQYF. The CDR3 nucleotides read TGTGCCAGCAGCCAAGATCCCAGTGGCACGCAGTATTTT.

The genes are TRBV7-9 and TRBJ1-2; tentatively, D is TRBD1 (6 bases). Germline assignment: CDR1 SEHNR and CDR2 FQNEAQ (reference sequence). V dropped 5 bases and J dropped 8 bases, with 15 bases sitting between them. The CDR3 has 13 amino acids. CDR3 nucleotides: TGTGCCAGCAGCGCAAGGGGGACGTGGGGCTACACCTTC. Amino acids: CASSARGTWGYTF.